The rows below give T cell receptor beta chains drawn from one sample of a study of blood T cell repertoires in COVID-19. This table comes from immunoSEQ multiplex PCR, and its TCRdb copy is limited to in-frame clones, with some not included. The sample includes 300,000 to 400,000 clones, about 87% seen only once; the top ten take roughly 3.1%. Sequencing was done on a sample of peripheral blood. All receptors derive from a human donor in a cohort sampled during active COVID-19. Both conserved end residues are trimmed from each CDR3. A D gene is named only where the DNA matches it firmly.

V gene	D gene	CDR3 protein
TRBV5-1	-	ASSPSVTYGYT
TRBV18	TRBD2	ASSPYFGQGLAGGTNNNEQF
TRBV18	-	ASSLTGRTNEKLF
TRBV2	-	ASSELGGTGNTIY
TRBV7-9	-	ASSLSEVVGEQF
TRBV7-9	-	ASSLETGVGEQY
TRBV6-5	-	ASSDRAGATEAF
TRBV14	TRBD2	ASSLTGTRADTQY
TRBV2	-	ASGPSRVKLF
TRBV3-1/TRBV3-2	-	ASSQAPGSNEKLF
TRBV28	TRBD1	ASSLLGTGDYEQY
TRBV7-8	-	ASSLPGTGRYNEQF
TRBV6-5	TRBD2	ASSRVTSGYEQY
TRBV5-1	TRBD1	ASSRTGEAYEQY
TRBV28	TRBD1	ASSPQGSTETQY
TRBV11-2	-	ASSLVGVLSSYNEQF
TRBV6-6	-	ATRPSPLSLSEQY
TRBV9	TRBD1	ASSVTGDNSPLH
TRBV4-1	-	ASSLGGSSSTDTQY
TRBV5-1	TRBD2	ASSLGTSGTETQY
TRBV6-4	-	ASSDGTQTDTQY
TRBV12-3/TRBV12-4	TRBD1	ASSRQGMGQF
TRBV19	TRBD2	ASSTSRLAGRFGELF
TRBV5-1	-	ASSLALQETQY